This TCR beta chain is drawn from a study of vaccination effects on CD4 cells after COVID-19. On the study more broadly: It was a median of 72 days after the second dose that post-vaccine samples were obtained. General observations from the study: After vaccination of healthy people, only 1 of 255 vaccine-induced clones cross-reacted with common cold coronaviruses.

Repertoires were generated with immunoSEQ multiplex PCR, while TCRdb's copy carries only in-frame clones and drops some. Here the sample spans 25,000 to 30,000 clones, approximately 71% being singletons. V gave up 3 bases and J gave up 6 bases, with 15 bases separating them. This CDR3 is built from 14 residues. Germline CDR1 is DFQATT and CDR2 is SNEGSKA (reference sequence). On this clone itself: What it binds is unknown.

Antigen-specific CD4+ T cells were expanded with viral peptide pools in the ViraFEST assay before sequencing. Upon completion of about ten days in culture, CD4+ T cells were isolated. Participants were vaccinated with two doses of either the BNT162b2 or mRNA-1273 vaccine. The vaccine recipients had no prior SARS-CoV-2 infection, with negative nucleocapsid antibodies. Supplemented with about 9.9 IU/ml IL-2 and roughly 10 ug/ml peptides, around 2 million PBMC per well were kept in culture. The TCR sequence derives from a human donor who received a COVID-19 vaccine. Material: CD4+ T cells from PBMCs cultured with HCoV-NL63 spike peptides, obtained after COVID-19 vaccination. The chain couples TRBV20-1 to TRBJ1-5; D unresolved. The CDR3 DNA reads TGCAGTGCTAGTAGTACCGGGTTTATTCAGCCCCAGCATTTT. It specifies CSASSTGFIQPQHF.